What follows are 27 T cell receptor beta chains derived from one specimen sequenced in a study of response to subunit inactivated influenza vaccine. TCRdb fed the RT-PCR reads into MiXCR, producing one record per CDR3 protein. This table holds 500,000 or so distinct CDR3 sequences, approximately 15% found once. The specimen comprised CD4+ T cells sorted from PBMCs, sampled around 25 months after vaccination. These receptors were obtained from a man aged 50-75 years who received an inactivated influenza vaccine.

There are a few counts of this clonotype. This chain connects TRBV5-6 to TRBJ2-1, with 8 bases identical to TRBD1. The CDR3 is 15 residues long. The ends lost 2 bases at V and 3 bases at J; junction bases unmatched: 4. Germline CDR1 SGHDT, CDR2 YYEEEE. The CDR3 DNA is TGTGCCAGCAGCTTCTTCAGGGGGCTCTACAATGAGCAGTTCTTC. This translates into CASSFFRGLYNEQFF.

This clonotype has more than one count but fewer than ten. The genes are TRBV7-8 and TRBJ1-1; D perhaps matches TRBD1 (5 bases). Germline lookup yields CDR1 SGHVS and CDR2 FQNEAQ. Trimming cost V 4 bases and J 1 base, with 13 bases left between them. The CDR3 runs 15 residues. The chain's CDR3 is CASSSRARGNTEAFF. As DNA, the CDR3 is TGTGCCAGCAGCTCCAGGGCGAGGGGGAACACTGAAGCTTTCTTT.

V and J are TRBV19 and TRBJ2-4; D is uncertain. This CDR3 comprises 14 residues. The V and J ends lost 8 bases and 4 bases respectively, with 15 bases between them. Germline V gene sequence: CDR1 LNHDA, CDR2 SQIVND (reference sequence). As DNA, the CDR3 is TGTGCCAGTGCGACCCCGGATGTTAAAAACATTCAGTACTTC. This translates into CASATPDVKNIQYF.

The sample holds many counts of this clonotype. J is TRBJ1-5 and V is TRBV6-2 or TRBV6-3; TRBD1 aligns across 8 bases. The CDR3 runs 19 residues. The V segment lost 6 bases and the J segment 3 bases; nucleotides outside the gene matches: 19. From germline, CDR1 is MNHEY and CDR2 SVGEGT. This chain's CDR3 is CASRTTRGRGQVANQPQHF. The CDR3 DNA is TGTGCCAGCAGAACTACCCGGGGCAGGGGGCAAGTAGCCAATCAGCCCCAGCATTTT.

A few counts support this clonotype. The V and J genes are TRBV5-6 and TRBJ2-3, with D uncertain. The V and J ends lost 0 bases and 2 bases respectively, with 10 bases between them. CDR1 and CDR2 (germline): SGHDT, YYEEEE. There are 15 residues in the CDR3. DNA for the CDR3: TGTGCCAGCAGCTTGGCCCCGAGCAACACAGATACGCAGTATTTT. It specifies CASSLAPSNTDTQYF.

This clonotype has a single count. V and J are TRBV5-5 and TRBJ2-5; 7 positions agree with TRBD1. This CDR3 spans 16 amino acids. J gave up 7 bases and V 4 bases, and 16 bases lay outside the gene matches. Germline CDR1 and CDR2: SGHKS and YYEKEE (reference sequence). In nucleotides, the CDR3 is TGTGCCAGCAGCCCGGGACAGTCCTTGGGTATGGCGACCCAGTACTTC. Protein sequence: CASSPGQSLGMATQYF.

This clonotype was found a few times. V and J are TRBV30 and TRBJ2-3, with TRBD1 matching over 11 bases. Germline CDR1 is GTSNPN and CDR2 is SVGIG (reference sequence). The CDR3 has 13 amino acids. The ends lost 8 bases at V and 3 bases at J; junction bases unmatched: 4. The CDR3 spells CAGQGAVTDTQYF. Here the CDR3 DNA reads TGTGCCGGACAGGGGGCTGTAACAGATACGCAGTATTTT.

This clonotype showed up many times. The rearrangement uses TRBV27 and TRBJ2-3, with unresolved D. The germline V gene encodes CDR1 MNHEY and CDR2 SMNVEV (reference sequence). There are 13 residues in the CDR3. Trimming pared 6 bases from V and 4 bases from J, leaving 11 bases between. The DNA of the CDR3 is TGTGCCAGCAGCCGGTTGGCGGCAGATACGCAGTATTTT. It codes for CASSRLAADTQYF.

CDR3 loop: CASSWGQGYGGYTF. The CDR3 DNA sequence: TGTGCCAGCAGCTGGGGACAGGGCTACGGTGGCTACACCTTC. V and J are TRBV7-2 and TRBJ1-2; 9 nucleotides agree with TRBD1. Losses at the gene ends were 4 bases for V and 7 bases for J; bases not matched to a gene: 7. Germline V gene lookup returns CDR1 SGHTA and CDR2 FQGNSA. This CDR3 has 14 amino acids.

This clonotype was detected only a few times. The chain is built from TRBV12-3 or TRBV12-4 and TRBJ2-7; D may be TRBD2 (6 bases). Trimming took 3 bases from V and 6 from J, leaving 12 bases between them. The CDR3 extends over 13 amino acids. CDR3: CASSLASGSEQYF. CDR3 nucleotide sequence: TGTGCCAGCAGTTTGGCCTCCGGGAGCGAGCAGTACTTC.

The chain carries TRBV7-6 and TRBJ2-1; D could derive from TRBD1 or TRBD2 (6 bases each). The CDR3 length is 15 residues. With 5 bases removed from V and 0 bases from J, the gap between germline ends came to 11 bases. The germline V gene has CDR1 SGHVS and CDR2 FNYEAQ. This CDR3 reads CASSKRGDSYNEQFF. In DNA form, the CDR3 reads TGTGCCAGCAGCAAAAGGGGGGACTCCTACAATGAGCAGTTCTTC.

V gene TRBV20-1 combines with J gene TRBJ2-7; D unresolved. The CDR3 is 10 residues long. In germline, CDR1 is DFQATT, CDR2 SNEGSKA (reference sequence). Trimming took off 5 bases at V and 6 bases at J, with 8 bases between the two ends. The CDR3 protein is CSAVISEQYF. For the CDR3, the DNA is TGCAGTGCTGTTATCAGCGAGCAGTACTTC.

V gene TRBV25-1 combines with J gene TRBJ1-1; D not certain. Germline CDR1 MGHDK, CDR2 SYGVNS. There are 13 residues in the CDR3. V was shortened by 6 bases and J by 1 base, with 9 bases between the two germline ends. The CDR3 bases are TGTGCCAGCAGGCAAACAGCGAACACTGAAGCTTTCTTT. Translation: CASRQTANTEAFF.

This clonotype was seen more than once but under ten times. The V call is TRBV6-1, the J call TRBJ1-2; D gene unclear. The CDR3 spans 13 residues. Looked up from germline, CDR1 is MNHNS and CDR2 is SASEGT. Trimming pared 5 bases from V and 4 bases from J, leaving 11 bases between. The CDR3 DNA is TGTGCCAGCAGTATCTACCGGGCCTATGGCTACACCTTC. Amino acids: CASSIYRAYGYTF.

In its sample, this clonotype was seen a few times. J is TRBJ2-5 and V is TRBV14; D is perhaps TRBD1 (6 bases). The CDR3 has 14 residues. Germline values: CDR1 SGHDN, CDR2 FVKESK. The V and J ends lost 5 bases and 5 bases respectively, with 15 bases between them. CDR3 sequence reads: CASSFRGWGETQYF. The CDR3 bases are TGTGCCAGCAGCTTCAGGGGCTGGGGGGAGACCCAGTACTTC.

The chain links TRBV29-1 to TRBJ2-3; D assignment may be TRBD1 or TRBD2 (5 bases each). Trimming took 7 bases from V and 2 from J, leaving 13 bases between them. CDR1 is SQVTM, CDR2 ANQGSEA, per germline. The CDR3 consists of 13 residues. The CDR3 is CSARGVVTDTQYF. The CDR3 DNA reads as TGCAGCGCGAGGGGAGTTGTCACAGATACGCAGTATTTT.

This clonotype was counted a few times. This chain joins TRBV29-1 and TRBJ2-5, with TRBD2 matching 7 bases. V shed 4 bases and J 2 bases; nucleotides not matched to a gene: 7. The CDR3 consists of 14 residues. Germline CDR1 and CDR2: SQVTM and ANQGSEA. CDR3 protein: CSVAAGELQETQYF. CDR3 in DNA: TGCAGCGTTGCGGCGGGAGAGTTACAAGAGACCCAGTACTTC.

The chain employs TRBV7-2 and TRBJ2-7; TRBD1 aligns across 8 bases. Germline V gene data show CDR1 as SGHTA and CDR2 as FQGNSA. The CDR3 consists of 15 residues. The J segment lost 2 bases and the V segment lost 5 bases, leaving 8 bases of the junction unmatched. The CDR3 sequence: CASSATGGWAYEQYF. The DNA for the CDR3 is TGTGCCAGCAGCGCCACAGGGGGTTGGGCCTACGAGCAGTACTTC.

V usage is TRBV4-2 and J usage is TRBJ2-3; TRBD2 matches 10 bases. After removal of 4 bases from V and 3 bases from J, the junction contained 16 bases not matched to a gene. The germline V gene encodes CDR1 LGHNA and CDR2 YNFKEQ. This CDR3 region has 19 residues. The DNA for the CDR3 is TGTGCCAGCAGCCCCTTCGTGAGCGGGGGGGCCATGGGAACAGATACGCAGTATTTT. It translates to CASSPFVSGGAMGTDTQYF.

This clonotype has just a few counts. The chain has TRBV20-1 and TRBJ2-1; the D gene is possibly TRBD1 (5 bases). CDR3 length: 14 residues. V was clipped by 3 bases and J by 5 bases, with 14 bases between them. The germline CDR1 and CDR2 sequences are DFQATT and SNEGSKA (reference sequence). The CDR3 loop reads CSARAPPGNNEQFF. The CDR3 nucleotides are TGCAGTGCTAGGGCTCCCCCAGGGAACAATGAGCAGTTCTTC.

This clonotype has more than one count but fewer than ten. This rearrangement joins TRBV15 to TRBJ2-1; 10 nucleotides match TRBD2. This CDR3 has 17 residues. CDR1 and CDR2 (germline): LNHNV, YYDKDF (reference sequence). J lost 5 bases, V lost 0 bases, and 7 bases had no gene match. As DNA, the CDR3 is TGTGCCACCAGCAGAGATTTAGGACTAGCGGTTCACAATGAGCAGTTCTTC. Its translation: CATSRDLGLAVHNEQFF.

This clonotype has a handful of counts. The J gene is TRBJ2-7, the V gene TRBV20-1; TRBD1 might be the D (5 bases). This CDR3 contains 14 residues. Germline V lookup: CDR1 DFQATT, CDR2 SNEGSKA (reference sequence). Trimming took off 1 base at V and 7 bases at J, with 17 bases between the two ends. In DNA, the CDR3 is TGCAGTGCTAGAGGGCCGGGTGGGGCGTGGGAGCAGTACTTC. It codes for CSARGPGGAWEQYF.

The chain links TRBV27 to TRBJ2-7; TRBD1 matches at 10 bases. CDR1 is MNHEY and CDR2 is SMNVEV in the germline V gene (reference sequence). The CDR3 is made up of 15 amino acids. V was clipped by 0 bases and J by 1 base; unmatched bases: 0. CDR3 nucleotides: TGTGCCAGCAGTTTATCGGGACAGGGGTCCTACGAGCAGTACTTC. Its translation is CASSLSGQGSYEQYF.

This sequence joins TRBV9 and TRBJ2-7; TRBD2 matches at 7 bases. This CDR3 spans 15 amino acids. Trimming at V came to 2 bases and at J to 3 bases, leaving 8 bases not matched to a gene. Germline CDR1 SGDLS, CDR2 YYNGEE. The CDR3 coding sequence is TGTGCCAGCAGCGTTAGTAGCGGGCCCCGCTACGAGCAGTACTTC. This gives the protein CASSVSSGPRYEQYF.

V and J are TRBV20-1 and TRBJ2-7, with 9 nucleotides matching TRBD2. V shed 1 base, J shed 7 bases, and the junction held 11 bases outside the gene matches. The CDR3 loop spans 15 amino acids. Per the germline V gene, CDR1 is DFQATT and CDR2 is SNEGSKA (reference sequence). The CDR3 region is CSARALASGGWEQYF. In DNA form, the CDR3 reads TGCAGTGCTAGAGCCCTGGCCAGCGGGGGGTGGGAGCAGTACTTC.

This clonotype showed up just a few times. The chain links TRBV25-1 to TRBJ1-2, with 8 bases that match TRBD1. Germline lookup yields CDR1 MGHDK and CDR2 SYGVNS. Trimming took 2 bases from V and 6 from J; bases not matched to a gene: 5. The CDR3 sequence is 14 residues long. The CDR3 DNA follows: TGTGCCAGCAGTGAAGTCGGACAGGGAAATGGCTACACCTTC. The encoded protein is CASSEVGQGNGYTF.

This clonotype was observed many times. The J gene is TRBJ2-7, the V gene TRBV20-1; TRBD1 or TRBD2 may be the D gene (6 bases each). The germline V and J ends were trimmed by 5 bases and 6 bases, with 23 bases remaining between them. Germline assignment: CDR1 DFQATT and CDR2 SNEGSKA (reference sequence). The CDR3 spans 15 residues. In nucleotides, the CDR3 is TGCAGTGCTTTTCGGTTCTTGGACAGAGCGGGCGAGCAGTACTTC. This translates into CSAFRFLDRAGEQYF.